The TCR beta chain under discussion was sequenced for a study of blood T cell repertoires in COVID-19. Patients in Seattle were enrolled during active infection, then followed longitudinally. Only in-frame clones appear in the TCRdb table, and some are missing; sequencing was by immunoSEQ multiplex PCR. The sample yields 200,000 to 250,000 clones, approximately 83% seen once. This clone was seen a single time. The CDR3 has 17 residues. Trimming removed 1 base from V and 2 bases from J; junction bases left unmatched: 2. Germline CDR1 reads SGDLS; CDR2 reads YYNGEE. The chain links TRBV9 to TRBJ2-2, with 13 bases fitting TRBD2. The source material was peripheral blood. This TCR derives from a woman aged 25 to 39 with COVID-19, enrolled during active disease. CDR3 protein: CASSVLGLAGNTGELFF. For the CDR3, the DNA is TGTGCCAGCAGCGTACTGGGACTAGCGGGAAACACCGGGGAGCTGTTTTTT.